These 10 T cell receptor beta chains came from one sample sequenced in a study of blood T cell repertoires in COVID-19. Profiling relied on immunoSEQ multiplex PCR, and the TCRdb table lists in-frame clones only, not all of them. The data show about 220,000 clones, around 82% seen once. Material for sequencing was peripheral blood. Receptors were obtained from a human donor in a cohort sampled during active COVID-19.

The V and J genes are TRBV29-1 and TRBJ2-1, with TRBD2 matching over 12 bases. Per the germline V gene, CDR1 is SQVTM and CDR2 is ANQGSEA. The V gene end was trimmed by 5 bases and the J gene end by 5 bases; junction bases not matched to a gene: 4. CDR3 length: 14 residues. CDR3 in amino acids: CSVRGLAGHNEQFF. The CDR3 DNA sequence: TGCAGCGTTCGCGGACTAGCGGGACACAATGAGCAGTTCTTC.

J is TRBJ1-2 and V is TRBV5-6; TRBD1 aligns across 7 bases. CDR1 is SGHDT, CDR2 YYEEEE, per germline. The junction had 9 bases not matched to a gene; V was cut back by 4 bases and J by 0 bases. This CDR3 contains 16 residues. DNA of the CDR3: TGTGCCAGCAGCCCAGGGACAGACTTCCCTAACTATGGCTACACCTTC. Amino acids: CASSPGTDFPNYGYTF.

The chain uses TRBV11-2 and TRBJ2-7; D may be TRBD2 (5 bases). This CDR3 contains 11 residues. Per germline, CDR1 SGHAT and CDR2 FQNNGV. The V gene lost 8 bases and the J gene lost 0 bases, with 5 bases spanning the gap. The CDR3 DNA reads as TGTGCCAGCGGGAGCTCCTACGAGCAGTACTTC. It yields the protein CASGSSYEQYF.

This clone appeared a single time. The chain links TRBV19 to TRBJ1-4; 8 positions agree with TRBD1. Unmatched junction bases numbered 9, after V lost 5 bases and J lost 7 bases. The CDR3 sequence is 15 residues long. CDR1 LNHDA and CDR2 SQIVND come from the germline V gene (reference sequence). CDR3 region: CASSPPGQGGEKLFF. The CDR3 DNA sequence: TGTGCCAGTAGTCCCCCCGGACAGGGCGGTGAAAAACTGTTTTTT.

This clone is medium-sized in the sample. This chain uses TRBV2 with TRBJ2-1; 8 nucleotides align to TRBD2. With V trimmed by 1 base and J by 0 bases, 8 bases remained unmatched. Per the germline V gene, CDR1 is SNHLY and CDR2 is FYNNEI. This CDR3 is 18 amino acids long. The CDR3 DNA sequence: TGTGCCAGCAGTGAAGAACTAGCGGACGAAAGCTCCTACAATGAGCAGTTCTTC. Protein product: CASSEELADESSYNEQFF.

In DNA form, the CDR3 reads TGTGCCAGCAGCTTAAGTGCGGGACAGGGGGCCTATGAGCAGTTCTTC. Translated, it gives CASSLSAGQGAYEQFF. V and J are TRBV7-3 and TRBJ2-1, with 12 bases aligning to TRBD1. Germline CDR1 SGHTA, CDR2 FQGTGA. The CDR3 loop spans 16 amino acids. V lost 1 base and J lost 8; bases outside the gene matches: 6.

The gene calls are TRBV4-1 and TRBJ1-2; tentative D call: TRBD1 (6 bases). Germline values: CDR1 MGHRA, CDR2 YSYEKL. V was pared by 4 bases and J by 5 bases, with 11 bases between. The CDR3 sequence is 13 residues long. DNA of the CDR3: TGCGCCAGCAGCCTTGGGACATCTTATGGCTACACCTTC. Residues: CASSLGTSYGYTF.

In this sample, this clone turned up a few times. The V call is TRBV9, the J call TRBJ1-1, with TRBD1 as a possible D gene (6 bases). The CDR3 spans 15 residues. CDR1 SGDLS and CDR2 YYNGEE come from the germline V gene. With 3 bases removed from V and 0 bases from J, the gap between germline ends came to 12 bases. The CDR3 sequence is CASSATTGLNTEAFF. CDR3 nucleotides: TGTGCCAGCAGCGCTACAACAGGGTTGAACACTGAAGCTTTCTTT.

This chain connects TRBV4-3 to TRBJ1-2; 9 bases align to TRBD1. V lost 0 bases to trimming and J lost 7 bases; unmatched junction nucleotides: 3. This CDR3 has 14 residues. CDR1 is LGHNA, CDR2 YSLEER, per germline. CDR3 DNA sequence: TGCGCCAGCAGCCAAGATGGACAGGGGCTTGGCTACACCTTC. Its translation: CASSQDGQGLGYTF.

The chain uses TRBV6-5 and TRBJ2-2; D is perhaps TRBD2 (6 bases). V dropped 6 bases and J dropped 5 bases, with 16 bases sitting between them. The CDR3 contains 15 residues. Germline V gene lookup returns CDR1 MNHEY and CDR2 SVGAGI. Here the CDR3 DNA reads TGTGCCAGCAGCCGCGGGGCGGGAAAGACCGGGGAGCTGTTTTTT. Translation gives CASSRGAGKTGELFF.